The 22 T cell receptor beta chains given below trace back to one sample, sequenced in a study of blood T cell repertoires in COVID-19. Profiled with immunoSEQ multiplex PCR; TCRdb holds only in-frame clones, not every one. The data hold fewer than 250,000 clones, with under 85% observed a single time. The sample taken for sequencing was peripheral blood. These receptors were obtained from a human donor in a cohort sampled during active COVID-19.

Points on this clone: Because the CDR3 is missing its conserved closing phenylalanine or tryptophan, this is likely a read error. It is unclear where the CDR3 begins or ends on the DNA, so no DNA is shown, and the CDR3 is as TCRdb lists it. The rearrangement joins TRBV11-2 to TRBJ2-7; the D call in the table, TRBD1, was not verified against the DNA. Germline CDR1 SGHAT, CDR2 FQNNGV. The CDR3 contains 11 residues when both ends are counted. CDR3: CASSSRQGISL.

The chain recombines TRBV29-1 with TRBJ2-7; no firm D call. V was pared by 4 bases and J by 1 base, with 17 bases between. The germline gives CDR1 SQVTM, CDR2 ANQGSEA. The CDR3 has 15 residues. CDR3 sequence reads: CSVAPSVSRSYEQYF. Here the CDR3 DNA reads TGCAGCGTTGCTCCCTCCGTGAGCAGGTCCTACGAGCAGTACTTC.

The genes are TRBV30 and TRBJ1-6, with 10 bases identical to TRBD1. The CDR3 consists of 18 residues. Germline trimming cut 4 bases from V and 0 bases from J; bases unmatched to any gene: 9. The germline V gene has CDR1 GTSNPN and CDR2 SVGIG (reference sequence). For the CDR3, the DNA is TGTGCCTGGACATCCGGGACAGGGGAAAGCTCCTATAATTCACCCCTCCACTTT. This sequence encodes CAWTSGTGESSYNSPLHF.

This rearrangement joins TRBV7-6 to TRBJ2-1; 8 nucleotides agree with TRBD1. J lost 9 bases, V lost 2 bases, and 6 bases had no gene match. The CDR3 length is 14 residues. Germline V lookup: CDR1 SGHVS, CDR2 FNYEAQ. CDR3 region: CASSLQRQGAEQFF. CDR3 DNA: TGTGCCAGCAGCTTACAACGGCAGGGGGCTGAGCAGTTCTTC.

The gene calls are TRBV2 and TRBJ2-1, with D possibly being TRBD2 (6 bases). V was trimmed by 7 bases and J by 1 base, leaving 14 bases between them. The length of the CDR3 is 15 residues. Germline V gene data show CDR1 as SNHLY and CDR2 as FYNNEI. This CDR3 is CASTIAANSYNEQFF. In nucleotides, the CDR3 is TGTGCCAGCACCATAGCGGCCAATTCCTACAATGAGCAGTTCTTC.

V is TRBV28 and J is TRBJ2-7; 10 nucleotides match TRBD2. This CDR3 is built from 16 residues. V was pared by 6 bases and J by 4 bases, with 12 bases of the junction left unmatched. Germline assignment: CDR1 MDHEN and CDR2 SYDVKM. The CDR3 loop reads CASRSGRADGVYEQYF. CDR3 coding DNA: TGTGCCAGCAGAAGCGGGAGGGCCGACGGCGTGTACGAGCAGTACTTC.

J is TRBJ2-7 and V is TRBV10-1, with TRBD2 identical over 10 bases. Germline CDR1 and CDR2: WNHNN and SYGVQD (reference sequence). The CDR3 loop spans 15 amino acids. V was clipped by 4 bases and J by 3 bases; unmatched bases: 6. CDR3 amino acids: CASSVATSGRYEQYF. The CDR3 coding sequence is TGCGCCAGCAGTGTTGCGACTAGCGGGCGCTACGAGCAGTACTTC.

The V call is TRBV7-9, the J call TRBJ1-4; no firm D call. CDR1 is SEHNR, CDR2 FQNEAQ, per germline (reference sequence). The CDR3 loop spans 11 amino acids. V was clipped by 4 bases and J by 8 bases, with 5 bases between them. The CDR3: CASSSSEKLFF. The CDR3 bases are TGTGCCAGCAGCTCTTCGGAAAAACTGTTTTTT.

This chain links TRBV27 with TRBJ1-5, with 7 bases fitting TRBD1. CDR3 length: 13 amino acids. Germline V gene sequence: CDR1 MNHEY, CDR2 SMNVEV (reference sequence). V shed 6 bases, J shed 5 bases, and the junction held 4 bases outside the gene matches. The CDR3 region is CASSQGGYQPQHF. The CDR3 nucleotides are TGTGCCAGCAGCCAGGGGGGATATCAGCCCCAGCATTTT.

CDR3 sequence: CASSLLRLADLAKNIQYF. The CDR3 DNA is TGTGCCAGCAGTTTATTAAGACTAGCGGACCTGGCCAAAAACATTCAGTACTTC. This rearrangement joins TRBV27 to TRBJ2-4, with 9 nucleotides matching TRBD2. The V gene end was trimmed by 1 base and the J gene end by 1 base; junction bases not matched to a gene: 8. The CDR3 is 18 amino acids. Germline V gene data show CDR1 as MNHEY and CDR2 as SMNVEV (reference sequence).

The chain couples TRBV3-1 (or the pseudogene TRBV3-2) to TRBJ1-1; 9 nucleotides agree with TRBD1. V lost 4 bases to trimming and J lost 4 bases; unmatched junction nucleotides: 7. The CDR3 extends over 15 amino acids. Germline V lookup: CDR1 LGHDT, CDR2 YNNKEL (reference sequence). The CDR3 reads CASSRPGQGATEAFF. For the CDR3, the DNA is TGTGCCAGCAGCCGGCCGGGACAGGGAGCCACTGAAGCTTTCTTT.

V usage is TRBV5-4 and J usage is TRBJ2-6; D call uncertain. Germline V CDR1 and CDR2: SGHNT, YYREEE (reference sequence). The V gene lost 1 base and the J gene lost 0 bases, with 11 bases spanning the gap. CDR3 length: 17 residues. The CDR3 region is CASSLYAGTSGANVLTF. CDR3 sequence (DNA): TGTGCCAGCAGCTTGTATGCAGGAACCTCTGGGGCCAACGTCCTGACTTTC.

This clone turned up a few times. V usage is TRBV28 and J usage is TRBJ1-2; 9 bases align to TRBD1. Germline assignment: CDR1 MDHEN and CDR2 SYDVKM. Trimming cost V 4 bases and J 4 bases; bases outside gene matches: 4. The CDR3 consists of 14 residues. The CDR3 is CASSWDREAYGYTF. CDR3 sequence (DNA): TGTGCCAGCAGTTGGGACAGGGAGGCCTATGGCTACACCTTC.

The chain is built from TRBV2 and TRBJ2-3, with D tentatively TRBD1 (5 bases). The length of the CDR3 is 15 residues. The V gene lost 4 bases and the J gene lost 4 bases, with 15 bases spanning the gap. The germline CDR1 and CDR2 sequences are SNHLY and FYNNEI. CDR3 sequence reads: CASSGRVRVADTQYF. CDR3 DNA: TGTGCCAGCAGTGGAAGGGTCAGGGTCGCAGATACGCAGTATTTT.

This chain connects TRBV12-3 or TRBV12-4 to TRBJ2-7, with 8 bases aligning to TRBD1. CDR3 size: 13 residues. With 9 bases clipped from V and 6 bases from J, the junction kept 10 bases outside the gene matches. The CDR3 DNA sequence: TGTGCCAGTCGGGCTATCAGGGGGCTCGAGCAGTACTTC. As protein: CASRAIRGLEQYF.

The chain employs TRBV3-1 (or the pseudogene TRBV3-2) and TRBJ2-3; TRBD2 is a possible D gene (6 bases). This CDR3 comprises 14 residues. Germline V gene lookup returns CDR1 LGHDT and CDR2 YNNKEL (reference sequence). The V gene lost 4 bases and the J gene lost 2 bases, with 10 bases spanning the gap. The CDR3 nucleotides read TGTGCCAGCAGCCTCGGACTAATCACAGATACGCAGTATTTT. Its translation is CASSLGLITDTQYF.

The chain combines TRBV6-5 with TRBJ2-5; TRBD1 is a possible D gene (5 bases). With 6 bases removed from V and 5 bases from J, the gap between germline ends came to 10 bases. This CDR3 spans 12 amino acids. Germline V lookup: CDR1 MNHEY, CDR2 SVGAGI. The CDR3 region has the DNA TGTGCCAGCAGAGGGGCGGAGGAGACCCAGTACTTC. Translating it yields CASRGAEETQYF.

The rearrangement links TRBV11-2 to TRBJ2-1; 7 bases map to TRBD2. The CDR3 extends over 15 amino acids. The germline CDR1 and CDR2 sequences are SGHAT and FQNNGV. V dropped 5 bases and J dropped 8; count of bases not matched to a gene: 12. The CDR3 sequence is CASSGGDGWIYEQFF. The CDR3 DNA reads as TGTGCCAGCAGCGGGGGGGACGGGTGGATCTATGAGCAGTTCTTC.

This chain links TRBV29-1 with TRBJ2-7, with 9 bases identical to TRBD1. This CDR3 comprises 12 residues. CDR1 is SQVTM, CDR2 ANQGSEA, per germline. Trimming at V came to 8 bases and at J to 1 base, leaving 3 bases not matched to a gene. CDR3 in DNA: TGCAGCTCGACAGGGGGGTCCTACGAGCAGTACTTC. Its translation is CSSTGGSYEQYF.

The chain has TRBV7-2 and TRBJ2-7; 7 bases are a match to TRBD2. The CDR3 has 14 residues. Germline CDR1 reads SGHTA; CDR2 reads FQGNSA. After removal of 1 base from V and 5 bases from J, the junction contained 5 bases not matched to a gene. The CDR3: CASSLVGGSHEQYF. The CDR3 bases are TGTGCCAGCAGCTTAGTCGGCGGGAGTCACGAGCAGTACTTC.

This clone was picked up many times. This sequence joins TRBV28 and TRBJ2-5, with 8 bases matching TRBD2. Per germline, CDR1 MDHEN and CDR2 SYDVKM. The CDR3 runs 16 residues. V gave up 2 bases and J gave up 3 bases; unmatched junction bases: 8. CDR3 residues: CASSLIGTSEEETQYF. CDR3 in DNA: TGTGCCAGCAGTTTAATCGGGACTAGTGAGGAAGAGACCCAGTACTTC.

The chain couples TRBV28 to TRBJ1-2; TRBD1 aligns across 7 bases. V shed 4 bases, J shed 4 bases, and the junction held 12 bases outside the gene matches. The germline V gene encodes CDR1 MDHEN and CDR2 SYDVKM. The CDR3 extends over 16 amino acids. Written as DNA, the CDR3 is TGTGCCAGCAGTTCTACAACCGGGACAGCCTTCTATGGCTACACCTTC. This sequence encodes CASSSTTGTAFYGYTF.